The present TCR beta chain was sequenced within a study of control samples from healthy donors and cancer patients (dated by TCRdb to the early 2020s). For this clone: This receptor's antigen is unknown. Base qualities are not recorded, but no much larger clone differs from it by a single base.

Library preparation employed the immunoSEQ multiplex PCR assay. TCRdb obtained this table from immuneACCESS and retained in-frame rearrangements with V and J assigned. These tables miss some clones; where compared with another copy, unresolved V genes account for less than half of the shortfall, and the remainder is unexplained. Within this sample are about 43,000 clones, with roughly 94% of them counted one time only. The top ten hold 20% to 30% of the sample. Including cysteine and phenylalanine, the CDR3 has 13 amino acids. Only CDR3 DNA remains: 39 bases, in frame from the first base. V loses 4 bases of germline sequence and J loses 5 bases, and the interval between the two ends is 11 bases.

This receptor was obtained from a man aged 55-75 years in good health. The chain couples TRBV12-3 or TRBV12-4 to TRBJ2-5, with the D segment identity uncertain. Sequenced input: blood. The bases read TGTGCCAGCAGTTCAGCTCTTAGGGAGACCCAGTACTTC. Its protein product is CASSSALRETQYF.